This T cell receptor (beta chain) is from a study of T cells in Graves' hyperthyroidism and ophthalmopathy. The study's findings and limits: Through a model of 13 V-J features, ophthalmopathy was separated from stable hyperthyroidism. Expanded thyroid clonotypes (above 0.001) were mostly also found in blood.

No ophthalmopathy progression within 18 months constituted stable Graves' hyperthyroidism. Disease duration under 2 months; hyperthyroidism patients were aged 18 to 65. In the case of this clonotype: Its matching antigen is unknown.

CDR3 length equals 17 residues. Germline CDR1 reads LGHNA; CDR2 reads YNFKEQ. V trimming: 5 bases; J trimming: 0 bases; junction bases outside the gene matches: 7. Amplified TCR beta CDR3 regions derived from RNA transcripts. Primed by the HTBI set, a first-round RT-PCR was run on the TCR CDR3. TCRdb ran MiXCR on the multiplex PCR reads and lists one entry per CDR3 protein. This table has about 98,000 distinct CDR3 sequences, approximately 40% appearing once. The sequence came from a woman in her twenties or thirties with Graves' hyperthyroidism. The V call is TRBV4-2, the J call TRBJ2-3; 11 bases are a match to TRBD2. The sequenced sample consisted of peripheral blood or thyroid tissue (not recorded which). Written as DNA, the CDR3 is TGTGCCAGCAGCTTTAGCGGGAGGGCCTTGAGCACAGATACGCAGTATTTT. Residues: CASSFSGRALSTDTQYF.